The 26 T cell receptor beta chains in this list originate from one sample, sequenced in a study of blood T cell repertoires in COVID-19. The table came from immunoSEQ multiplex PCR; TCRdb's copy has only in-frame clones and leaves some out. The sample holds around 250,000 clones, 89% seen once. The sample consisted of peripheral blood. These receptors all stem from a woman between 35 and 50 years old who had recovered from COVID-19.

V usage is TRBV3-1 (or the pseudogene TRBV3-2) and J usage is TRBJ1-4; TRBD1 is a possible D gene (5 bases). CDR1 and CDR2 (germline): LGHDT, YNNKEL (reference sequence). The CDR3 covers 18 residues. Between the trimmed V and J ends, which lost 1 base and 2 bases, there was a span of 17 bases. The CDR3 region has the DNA TGTGCCAGCAGCCAAGGTGACGGGGGGTTGGCGACTAATGAAAAACTGTTTTTT. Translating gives CASSQGDGGLATNEKLFF.

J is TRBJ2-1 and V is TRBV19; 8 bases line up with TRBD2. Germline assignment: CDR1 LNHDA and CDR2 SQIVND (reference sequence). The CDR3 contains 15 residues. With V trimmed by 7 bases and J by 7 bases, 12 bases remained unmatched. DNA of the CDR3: TGTGCCAGTACCAATATAGCGGGACTTACAAATGAGCAGTTCTTC. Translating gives CASTNIAGLTNEQFF.

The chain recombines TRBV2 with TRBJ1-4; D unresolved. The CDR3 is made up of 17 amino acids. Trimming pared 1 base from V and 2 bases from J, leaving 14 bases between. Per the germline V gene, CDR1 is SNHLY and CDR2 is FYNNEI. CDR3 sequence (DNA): TGTGCCAGCAGTGAAGGGAAGTCTCTCGGGACTAATGAAAAACTGTTTTTT. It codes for CASSEGKSLGTNEKLFF.

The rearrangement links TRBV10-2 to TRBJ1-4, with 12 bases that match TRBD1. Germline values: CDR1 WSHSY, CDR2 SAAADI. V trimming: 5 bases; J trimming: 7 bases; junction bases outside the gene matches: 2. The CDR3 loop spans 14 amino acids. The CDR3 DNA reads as TGCGCCAGCAGTCCGGGACAGGGGGCTGAAAAACTGTTTTTT. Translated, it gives CASSPGQGAEKLFF.

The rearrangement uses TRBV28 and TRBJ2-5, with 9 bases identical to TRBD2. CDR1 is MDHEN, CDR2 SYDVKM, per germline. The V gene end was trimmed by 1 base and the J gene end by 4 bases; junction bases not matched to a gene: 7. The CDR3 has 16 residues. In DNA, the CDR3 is TGTGCCAGCAGTTTATCTTGGCTAGCGGGGACAGAGACCCAGTACTTC. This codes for CASSLSWLAGTETQYF.

For the CDR3, the DNA is TGTGCCAGCTCCTGGGGCACTGGAAACACCATATATTTT. This translates into CASSWGTGNTIYF. The genes are TRBV12-3 or TRBV12-4 and TRBJ1-3, with D maybe TRBD1 (5 bases). There are 13 residues in the CDR3. V was pared by 8 bases and J by 2 bases, with 10 bases between.

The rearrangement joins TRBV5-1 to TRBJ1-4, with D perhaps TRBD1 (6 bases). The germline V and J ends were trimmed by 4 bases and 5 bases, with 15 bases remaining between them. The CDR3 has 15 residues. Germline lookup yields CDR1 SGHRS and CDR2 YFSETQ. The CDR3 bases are TGCGCCAGCAGCCTCGAGGGACACTCGAATGAAAAACTGTTTTTT. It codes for CASSLEGHSNEKLFF.

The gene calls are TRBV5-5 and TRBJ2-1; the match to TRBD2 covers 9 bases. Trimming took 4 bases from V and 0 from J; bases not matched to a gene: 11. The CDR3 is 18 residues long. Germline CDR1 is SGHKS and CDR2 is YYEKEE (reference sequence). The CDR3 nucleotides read TGTGCCAGCAGCCCGCGCGGGGGGGGCCTTAGCTCCTACAATGAGCAGTTCTTC. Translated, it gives CASSPRGGGLSSYNEQFF.

The CDR3 loop is CASSLPIIGGLTGNTIYF. The CDR3 nucleotides are TGTGCCAGCAGCTTACCTATTATAGGGGGCCTGACTGGAAACACCATATATTTT. The gene calls are TRBV7-9 and TRBJ1-3; 7 positions match TRBD1. Germline CDR1 reads SEHNR; CDR2 reads FQNEAQ (reference sequence). The CDR3 is 18 residues long. Trimming removed 2 bases from V and 2 bases from J; junction bases left unmatched: 12.

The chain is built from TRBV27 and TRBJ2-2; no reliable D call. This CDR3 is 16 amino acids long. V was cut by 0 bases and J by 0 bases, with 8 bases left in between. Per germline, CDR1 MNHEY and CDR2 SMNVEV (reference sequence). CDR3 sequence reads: CASSLSAEANTGELFF. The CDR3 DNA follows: TGTGCCAGCAGTTTATCAGCAGAGGCGAACACCGGGGAGCTGTTTTTT.

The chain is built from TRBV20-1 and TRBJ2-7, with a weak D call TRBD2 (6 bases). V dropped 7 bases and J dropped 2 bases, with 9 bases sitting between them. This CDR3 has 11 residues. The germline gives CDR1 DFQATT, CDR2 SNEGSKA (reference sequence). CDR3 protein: CSELAAYEQYV. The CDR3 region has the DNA TGCAGTGAATTAGCGGCCTACGAGCAGTACGTC.

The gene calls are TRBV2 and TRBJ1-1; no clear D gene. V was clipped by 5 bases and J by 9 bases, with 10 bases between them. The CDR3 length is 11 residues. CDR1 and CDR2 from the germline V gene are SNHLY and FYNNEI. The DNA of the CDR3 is TGTGCCAGCAGTTTGACTGAGAAAGCTTTCTTT. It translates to CASSLTEKAFF.

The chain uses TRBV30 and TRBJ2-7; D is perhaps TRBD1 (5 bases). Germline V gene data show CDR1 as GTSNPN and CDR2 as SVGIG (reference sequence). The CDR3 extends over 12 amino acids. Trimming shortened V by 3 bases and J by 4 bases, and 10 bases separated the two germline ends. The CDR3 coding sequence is TGTGCCTGGAGACAGGAAGATTACGAGCAGTACTTC. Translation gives CAWRQEDYEQYF.

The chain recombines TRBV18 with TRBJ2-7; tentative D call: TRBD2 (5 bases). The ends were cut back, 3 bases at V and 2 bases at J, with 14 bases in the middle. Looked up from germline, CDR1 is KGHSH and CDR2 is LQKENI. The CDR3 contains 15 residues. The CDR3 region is CASSPSAADAYEQYF. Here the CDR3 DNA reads TGTGCCAGCTCACCCTCAGCGGCGGACGCCTACGAGCAGTACTTC.

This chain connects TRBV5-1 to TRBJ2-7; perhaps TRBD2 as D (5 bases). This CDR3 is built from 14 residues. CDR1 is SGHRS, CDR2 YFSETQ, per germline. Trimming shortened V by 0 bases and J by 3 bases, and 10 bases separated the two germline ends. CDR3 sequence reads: CASSLAPRGYEQYF. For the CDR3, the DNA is TGCGCCAGCAGCTTGGCCCCCCGGGGCTACGAGCAGTACTTC.

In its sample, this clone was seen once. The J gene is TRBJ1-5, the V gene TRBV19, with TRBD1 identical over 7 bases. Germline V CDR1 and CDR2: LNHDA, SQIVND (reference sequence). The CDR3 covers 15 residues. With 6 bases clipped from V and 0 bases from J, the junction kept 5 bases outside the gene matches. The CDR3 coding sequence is TGTGCCAGTAGGGGACAGCCGTTTAGCAATCAGCCCCAGCATTTT. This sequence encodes CASRGQPFSNQPQHF.

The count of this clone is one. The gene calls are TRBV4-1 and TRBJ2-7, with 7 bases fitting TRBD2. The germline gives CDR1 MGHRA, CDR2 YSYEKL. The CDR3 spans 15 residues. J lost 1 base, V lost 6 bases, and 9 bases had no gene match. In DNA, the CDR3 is TGCGCCAGCAGTCGGAACCTAGCGGTGTCCTACGAGCAGTACGTC. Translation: CASSRNLAVSYEQYV.

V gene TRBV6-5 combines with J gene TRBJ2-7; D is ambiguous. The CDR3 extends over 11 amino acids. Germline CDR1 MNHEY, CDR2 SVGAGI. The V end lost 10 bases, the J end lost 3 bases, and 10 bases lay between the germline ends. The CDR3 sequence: CATGNDYEQYF. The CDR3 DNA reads TGTGCCACTGGCAACGACTACGAGCAGTACTTC.

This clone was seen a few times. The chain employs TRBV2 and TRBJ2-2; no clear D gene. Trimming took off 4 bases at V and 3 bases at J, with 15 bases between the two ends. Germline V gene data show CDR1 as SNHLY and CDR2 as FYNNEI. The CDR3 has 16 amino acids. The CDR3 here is CASSGQVAVDTGELFF. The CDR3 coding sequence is TGTGCCAGCAGTGGGCAGGTGGCTGTGGACACCGGGGAGCTGTTTTTT. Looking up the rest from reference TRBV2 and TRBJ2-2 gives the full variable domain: EPEVTQTPSHQVTQMGQEVILRCVPISNHLYFYWYRQILGQKVEFLVSFYNNEISEKSEIFDDQFSVERPDGSNFTLKIRSTKLEDSAMYFCASSGQVAVDTGELFFGEGSRLTVL.

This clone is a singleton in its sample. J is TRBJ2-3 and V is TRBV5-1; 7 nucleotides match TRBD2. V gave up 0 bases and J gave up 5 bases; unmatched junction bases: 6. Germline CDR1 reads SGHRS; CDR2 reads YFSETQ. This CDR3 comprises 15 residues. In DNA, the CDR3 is TGCGCCAGCAGCTTGGGGAAGCGGGACGGAGATACGCAGTATTTT. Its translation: CASSLGKRDGDTQYF.

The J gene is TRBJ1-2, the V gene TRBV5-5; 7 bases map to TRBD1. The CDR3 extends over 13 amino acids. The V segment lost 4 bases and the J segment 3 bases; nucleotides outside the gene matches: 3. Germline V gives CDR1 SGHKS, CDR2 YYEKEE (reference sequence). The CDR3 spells CASSLQGYYGYTF. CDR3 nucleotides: TGTGCCAGCAGCCTACAGGGGTACTATGGCTACACCTTC.

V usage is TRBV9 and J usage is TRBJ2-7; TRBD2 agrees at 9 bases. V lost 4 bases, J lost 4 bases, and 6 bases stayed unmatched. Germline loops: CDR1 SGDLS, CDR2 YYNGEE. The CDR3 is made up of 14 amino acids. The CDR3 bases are TGTGCCAGCAGCTTTAGCGGGGGAGGTTACGAGCAGTACTTC. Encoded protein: CASSFSGGGYEQYF. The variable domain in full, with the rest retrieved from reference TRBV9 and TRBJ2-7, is DSGVTQTPKHLITATGQRVTLRCSPRSGDLSVYWYQQSLDQGLQFLIQYYNGEERAKGNILERFSAQQFPDLHSELNLSSLELGDSALYFCASSFSGGGYEQYFGPGTRLTVT.

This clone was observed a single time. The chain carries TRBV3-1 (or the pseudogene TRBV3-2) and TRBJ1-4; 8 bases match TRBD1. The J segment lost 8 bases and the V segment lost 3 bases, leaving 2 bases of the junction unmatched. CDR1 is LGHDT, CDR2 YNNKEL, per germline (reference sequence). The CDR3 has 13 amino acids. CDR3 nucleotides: TGTGCCAGCAGCCATCGGACAGGGGAAAAACTGTTTTTT. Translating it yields CASSHRTGEKLFF.

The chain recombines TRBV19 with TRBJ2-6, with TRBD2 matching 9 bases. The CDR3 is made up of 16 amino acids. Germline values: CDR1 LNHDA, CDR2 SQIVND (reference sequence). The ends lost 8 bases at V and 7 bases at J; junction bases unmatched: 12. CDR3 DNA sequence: TGTGCCAGTGGAAGCGCGGGGGGGCCGCGAGCCAACGTCCTGACTTTC. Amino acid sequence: CASGSAGGPRANVLTF.

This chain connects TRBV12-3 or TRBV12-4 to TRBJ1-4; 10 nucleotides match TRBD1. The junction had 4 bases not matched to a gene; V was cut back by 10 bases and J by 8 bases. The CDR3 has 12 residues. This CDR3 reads CAIRTGGEKLFF. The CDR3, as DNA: TGTGCCATTAGGACAGGGGGGGAAAAACTGTTTTTT.

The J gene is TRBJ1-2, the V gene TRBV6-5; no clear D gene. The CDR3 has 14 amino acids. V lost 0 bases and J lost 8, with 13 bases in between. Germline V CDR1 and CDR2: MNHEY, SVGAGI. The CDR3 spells CASSYSKYELGYTF. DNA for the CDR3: TGTGCCAGCAGTTACTCTAAGTATGAGTTGGGCTACACCTTC.